A single sample is the source of the 26 T cell receptor beta chains below, sequenced in a study of T cell repertoires in cytomegalovirus infection. A single record per CDR3 protein comes from TCRdb applying MiXCR to the reads. The sample holds around 450,000 distinct CDR3 sequences, 11% seen once. The sample comprised PBMCs. The origin of the receptors is a human donor in good health (CMV status not recorded). Some clones in this sample may be carry-over from other donors' samples.

This clonotype has at least ten counts. The J gene is TRBJ2-1, the V gene TRBV7-3; D gene uncertain. Germline V lookup: CDR1 SGHTA, CDR2 FQGTGA. The V and J ends lost 0 bases and 5 bases respectively, with 5 bases between them. The CDR3 contains 13 residues. CDR3 region: CASSLTFNNEQFF. The CDR3 nucleotides are TGTGCCAGCAGCTTAACCTTCAACAATGAGCAGTTCTTC. The whole variable domain, remainder taken from reference TRBV7-3 and TRBJ2-1, is GAGVSQTPSNKVTEKGKYVELRCDPISGHTALYWYRQSLGQGPEFLIYFQGTGAADDSGLPNDRFFAVRPEGSVSTLKIQRTERGDSAVYLCASSLTFNNEQFFGPGTRLTVL.

This clonotype came up many times. The rearrangement uses TRBV7-8 and TRBJ2-1; D uncertain. Germline CDR1 is SGHVS and CDR2 is FQNEAQ. The CDR3 is 18 amino acids. Trimming pared 5 bases from V and 8 bases from J, leaving 28 bases between. The CDR3 sequence is CASSRRGGARRYRDEQFF. Here the CDR3 DNA reads TGTGCCAGCAGCCGCCGCGGCGGTGCCCGAAGGTATAGAGATGAGCAGTTCTTC.

This clonotype was detected a few times. V usage is TRBV23-1 and J usage is TRBJ2-3; D is possibly TRBD1 (6 bases). TRBV23-1 is an open reading frame whose function is uncertain. There are 15 residues in the CDR3. The V and J ends lost 4 bases and 0 bases respectively, with 11 bases between them. The CDR3 DNA follows: TGCGCCAGCAGTCGGAACAGGGTGAGCACAGATACGCAGTATTTT. Translating it yields CASSRNRVSTDTQYF.

V is TRBV27 and J is TRBJ1-4, with D tentatively TRBD1 (6 bases). Germline-derived CDR1 and CDR2 are MNHEY and SMNVEV (reference sequence). Trimming pared 6 bases from V and 3 bases from J, leaving 20 bases between. The CDR3 sequence is 17 residues long. The CDR3 loop reads CASSRTSGTFSNEKLFF. CDR3 in DNA: TGTGCCAGCAGCCGAACCTCCGGGACATTCTCTAATGAAAAACTGTTTTTT. Looking up the rest from reference TRBV27 and TRBJ1-4 gives the full variable domain: EAQVTQNPRYLITVTGKKLTVTCSQNMNHEYMSWYRQDPGLGLRQIYYSMNVEVTDKGDVPEGYKVSRKEKRNFPLILESPSPNQTSLYFCASSRTSGTFSNEKLFFGSGTQLSVL.

This clonotype was observed at least ten times. The rearrangement uses TRBV25-1 and TRBJ2-1; TRBD2 is a possible D gene (6 bases). Germline loops: CDR1 MGHDK, CDR2 SYGVNS. V was cut by 5 bases and J by 8 bases, with 13 bases left in between. The CDR3 is 13 residues long. The CDR3 bases are TGTGCCAGCAGTCCGAGGGGAGGCGATGAGCAGTTCTTC. Its translation: CASSPRGGDEQFF.

This clonotype appeared a few times. This chain uses TRBV11-2 with TRBJ1-2; possibly TRBD1 for D (6 bases). This CDR3 has 16 amino acids. Germline V gene lookup returns CDR1 SGHAT and CDR2 FQNNGV. Between the trimmed V and J ends, which lost 0 bases and 4 bases, there was a span of 15 bases. The CDR3, as DNA: TGTGCCAGCAGCTTAGATCGTCGGCAGGGGTTCTATGGCTACACCTTC. Protein: CASSLDRRQGFYGYTF.

This clonotype has ten or more counts. CDR3 loop: CASSPDGQEGYTF. The DNA for the CDR3 is TGCGCCAGCAGCCCGGACGGTCAAGAGGGCTACACCTTC. This chain links TRBV5-1 with TRBJ1-2; D uncertain. Germline V gene data show CDR1 as SGHRS and CDR2 as YFSETQ. V lost 4 bases, J lost 8 bases, and 15 bases lay in between. There are 13 residues in the CDR3.

The V call is TRBV29-1, the J call TRBJ2-7; 7 positions agree with TRBD1. This CDR3 spans 15 amino acids. CDR1 and CDR2 (germline): SQVTM, ANQGSEA. V lost 6 bases to trimming and J lost 2 bases; unmatched junction nucleotides: 13. CDR3 in DNA: TGCAGCGTCGAAAGACCAGGGGGTGCCCCCTACGAGCAGTACTTC. Translating gives CSVERPGGAPYEQYF.

This clonotype was counted between two and nine times. The V and J genes are TRBV19 and TRBJ1-2; a weak D match, TRBD1 (6 bases). Germline V lookup: CDR1 LNHDA, CDR2 SQIVND (reference sequence). The V gene lost 3 bases and the J gene lost 4 bases, with 12 bases spanning the gap. The CDR3 loop spans 14 amino acids. In DNA, the CDR3 is TGTGCCAGTAGTATCGAGTCACAGGGCTATGGCTACACCTTC. Translated, it gives CASSIESQGYGYTF.

This clonotype appeared many times. V and J are TRBV7-2 and TRBJ2-3, with 10 bases matching TRBD2. V dropped 5 bases and J dropped 0; count of bases not matched to a gene: 5. CDR3 length: 16 residues. Germline CDR1 and CDR2: SGHTA and FQGNSA. The DNA of the CDR3 is TGTGCCAGCAGCCGAAGCGGGAGGGCTAGCACAGATACGCAGTATTTT. Its protein is CASSRSGRASTDTQYF.

A few counts support this clonotype. The chain has TRBV2 and TRBJ1-1; D call uncertain. The germline gives CDR1 SNHLY, CDR2 FYNNEI. The CDR3 extends over 13 amino acids. V gave up 7 bases and J gave up 0 bases, with 9 bases separating them. The CDR3 loop reads CASNPGMNTEAFF. The DNA of the CDR3 is TGTGCCAGCAATCCAGGCATGAACACTGAAGCTTTCTTT.

Many counts were recorded for this clonotype. J is TRBJ2-5 and V is TRBV27; D may match TRBD1 or TRBD2 (5 bases each). V was clipped by 5 bases and J by 4 bases, with 23 bases between them. Germline V gene sequence: CDR1 MNHEY, CDR2 SMNVEV (reference sequence). This CDR3 is built from 17 residues. The DNA for the CDR3 is TGTGCCAGCAGTATCCTTTCTGCACCCCGGGGCGGAGAGACCCAGTACTTC. This translates into CASSILSAPRGGETQYF.

This clonotype has more than one count but fewer than ten. The CDR3 bases are TGTGCCTGGAGTGTATCAAAGGGATTCGGGTATAGCAATCAGCCCCAGCATTTT. Translated: CAWSVSKGFGYSNQPQHF. This sequence joins TRBV30 and TRBJ1-5; D unresolved. Germline lookup yields CDR1 GTSNPN and CDR2 SVGIG (reference sequence). V was shortened by 0 bases and J by 0 bases, with 18 bases between the two germline ends. This CDR3 spans 18 amino acids.

This clonotype was detected a few times. This sequence joins TRBV20-1 and TRBJ2-7; D is ambiguous. CDR3 length: 14 residues. V lost 5 bases and J lost 3, with 17 bases in between. From germline, CDR1 is DFQATT and CDR2 SNEGSKA (reference sequence). The CDR3 loop reads CSAGPSTLGYEQYF. As DNA, the CDR3 is TGCAGTGCTGGCCCTAGTACCCTGGGCTACGAGCAGTACTTC.

This clonotype was seen repeatedly, ten times or more. The rearrangement uses TRBV19 and TRBJ2-2, with TRBD1 matching over 9 bases. The V and J ends lost 7 bases and 6 bases, in that order; junction bases with no gene match: 6. Germline CDR1 LNHDA, CDR2 SQIVND (reference sequence). The CDR3 covers 14 residues. CDR3 nucleotide sequence: TGTGCCAGTATGGGGGACAGGGATGCCGGGGAGCTGTTTTTT. Amino acids: CASMGDRDAGELFF.

This clonotype has ten or more counts. The rearrangement uses TRBV7-9 and TRBJ2-1; 7 bases align to TRBD2. Germline V CDR1 and CDR2: SEHNR, FQNEAQ (reference sequence). This CDR3 region has 16 residues. V trimming: 6 bases; J trimming: 3 bases; junction bases outside the gene matches: 11. The CDR3 reads CASSSPGLPDYNEQFF. Written as DNA, the CDR3 is TGTGCCAGCAGTTCCCCGGGACTACCAGACTACAATGAGCAGTTCTTC.

This clonotype was detected many times. The chain links TRBV7-8 to TRBJ1-2, with no clear D. Germline V lookup: CDR1 SGHVS, CDR2 FQNEAQ. Trimming stripped 3 bases from V and 2 bases from J, with 4 bases between. CDR3 length: 12 residues. CDR3 coding DNA: TGTGCCAGCAGCTTTGTAAACTATGGCTACACCTTC. This gives the protein CASSFVNYGYTF. The full variable domain, with the rest looked up from reference TRBV7-8 and TRBJ1-2, is GAGVSQSPRYKVAKRGQDVALRCDPISGHVSLFWYQQALGQGPEFLTYFQNEAQLDKSGLPSDRFFAERPEGSVSTLKIQRTQQEDSAVYLCASSFVNYGYTFGSGTRLTVV.

There are many counts of this clonotype. The J gene is TRBJ2-7, the V gene TRBV7-9, with D unclear. The length of the CDR3 is 12 residues. The germline V and J ends were trimmed by 5 bases and 5 bases, with 10 bases remaining between them. Germline assignment: CDR1 SEHNR and CDR2 FQNEAQ (reference sequence). Here the CDR3 reads CASSEGIHEQYF. Here the CDR3 DNA reads TGTGCCAGCAGCGAAGGGATTCACGAGCAGTACTTC.

This clonotype showed up many times. The chain couples TRBV18 to TRBJ2-3; 9 bases are shared with TRBD2. V gave up 6 bases and J gave up 5 bases; unmatched junction bases: 18. The CDR3 consists of 18 residues. Germline lookup yields CDR1 KGHSH and CDR2 LQKENI. The CDR3 DNA reads as TGTGCCAGCTCCTCAGGGGACCCAGGACTAGCGTTTGGAGATACGCAGTATTTT. This translates into CASSSGDPGLAFGDTQYF.

This clonotype was detected many times. The chain links TRBV28 to TRBJ2-2, with 9 bases lining up with TRBD1. The CDR3 length is 16 residues. From germline, CDR1 is MDHEN and CDR2 SYDVKM. Trimming at V came to 3 bases and at J to 1 base, leaving 3 bases not matched to a gene. CDR3 residues: CASSFGDRVNTGELFF. The CDR3 DNA sequence: TGTGCCAGCAGTTTTGGGGACAGGGTGAACACCGGGGAGCTGTTTTTT.

This clonotype was recorded at least ten times. This CDR3 reads CAISDGQYTEAFF. The CDR3 DNA follows: TGTGCCATCAGTGACGGACAGTACACTGAAGCTTTCTTT. The rearrangement joins TRBV10-3 to TRBJ1-1, with D possibly TRBD1 on 6 matching bases. CDR1 ENHRY and CDR2 SYGVKD come from the germline V gene. V lost 3 bases, J lost 3 bases, and 8 bases lay in between. The CDR3 spans 13 residues.

This clonotype was counted many times. CDR3 residues: CASSLASWTTNEQFF. The CDR3 bases are TGTGCCAGCAGCTTAGCGTCGTGGACTACGAATGAGCAGTTCTTC. The chain links TRBV7-9 to TRBJ2-1, with D possibly TRBD2 on 6 matching bases. Germline CDR1 and CDR2: SEHNR and FQNEAQ (reference sequence). Trimming shortened V by 0 bases and J by 7 bases, and 13 bases separated the two germline ends. The CDR3 length is 15 residues.

This clonotype was seen repeatedly, ten times or more. V is TRBV5-1 and J is TRBJ1-1, with no clear D. Per germline, CDR1 SGHRS and CDR2 YFSETQ. The CDR3 is 14 residues long. Trimming removed 0 bases at V and 4 bases at J, with 10 bases between. CDR3 bases: TGCGCCAGCAGCTTGGCTATAGGAAGCACTGAAGCTTTCTTT. The encoded protein is CASSLAIGSTEAFF.

The genes are TRBV10-3 and TRBJ2-3; 11 nucleotides match TRBD2. The CDR3 is 16 residues long. Trimming removed 10 bases from V and 3 bases from J; junction bases left unmatched: 12. Germline values: CDR1 ENHRY, CDR2 SYGVKD. CDR3 protein: CATGAGASGGTDTQYF. The CDR3 DNA reads as TGTGCCACGGGGGCAGGTGCTAGCGGGGGGACAGATACGCAGTATTTT.

The rearrangement links TRBV9 to TRBJ2-3; D is possibly TRBD2 (7 bases). CDR1 and CDR2 (germline): SGDLS, YYNGEE. The V end lost 3 bases, the J end lost 2 bases, and 13 bases lay between the germline ends. This CDR3 region has 15 residues. CDR3: CASSGGGEHTDTQYF. The DNA of the CDR3 is TGTGCCAGCAGCGGGGGGGGCGAACACACAGATACGCAGTATTTT.

The V call is TRBV20-1, the J call TRBJ2-3; possible D gene TRBD2, 7 bases. Germline V gives CDR1 DFQATT, CDR2 SNEGSKA (reference sequence). V was trimmed by 4 bases and J by 0 bases, leaving 17 bases between them. This CDR3 spans 16 amino acids. CDR3 protein: CSANGGGLSSTDTQYF. CDR3 in DNA: TGCAGTGCTAATGGCGGGGGCCTCTCTAGCACAGATACGCAGTATTTT.